The subject of this entry is one TCR beta chain. CDR1 and CDR2 from the germline V gene are MGHDK and SYGVNS. The CDR3 runs 12 residues. V was shortened by 3 bases and J by 4 bases, with 5 bases between the two germline ends. The data belong to a study of T-cell reconstitution after alpha-beta-depleted transplantation in children. Preparation of the TCRbeta library used unique molecular identifiers. TCRdb reanalysed the PCR reads using MiXCR and keeps one entry per CDR3 protein. The sample shows tens of thousands of distinct CDR3 sequences, 40% to 45% of them seen only once. The material was PBMCs, mostly from graft donor cells, obtained 360 days after TCRalphabeta/CD19-depleted stem cell transplant. The V gene is TRBV25-1, the J gene TRBJ2-3; D unclear. The sequence came from a male patient under 18 who had a stem cell transplant for acute lymphoblastic leukemia, so the T cells may come from the graft donor. The CDR3: CASSDISDTQYF. The CDR3 DNA is TGTGCCAGCAGTGACATATCAGATACGCAGTATTTT.